The present entry profiles one T cell receptor beta chain with its context. This clone may be a read error of a much larger clone one base away. Each single cDNA molecule received a unique molecular identifier. In TCRdb, the 5' RACE reads were re-called with MiXCR into one record per CDR3 protein. The data hold 22,000 or so distinct CDR3 sequences, with 4% to 5.5% observed a single time. CDR1 and CDR2 from the germline V gene are SQVTM and ANQGSEA. The CDR3 length is 12 residues. This sample is drawn from a study of early T cells in non-severe SARS-CoV-2 infection. This TCR derives from an adult who was a healthcare worker with PCR-confirmed SARS-CoV-2 infection or an uninfected control (not recorded which). Material: whole blood. The V and J genes are TRBV29-1 and TRBJ2-7, with 7 bases lining up with TRBD1. The DNA for the CDR3 is TGCAGCGGGAGGACAGGCTCCTACGATCAGTACTTC. This encodes CSGRTGSYDQYF.